This T cell receptor (beta chain) was sequenced during a study of T-cell memory formation after mild COVID-19. Background on the study: Each donor largely had its own TCR clusters.

TCRdb redid the calling of the 5' RACE reads with MiXCR, one entry per CDR3 protein. The sample holds hundreds of thousands of distinct CDR3 sequences, less than 25% seen once. On this clonotype: Its antigen is unknown.

V gave up 2 bases and J gave up 3 bases; unmatched junction bases: 11. The CDR3 runs to 17 residues. The study, taken as a whole, reports: CD8+ contracting clones occupied EMRA, while CD4+ ones occupied mainly CM and EM. Contracting clones from day 15 to 85 had balanced CD4/CD8; later expanders favoured CD4+. Pre-infection memory contained some responding clones, which suggested that cross-reactive memory had joined.

This clonotype was sampled from an adult woman who had mild COVID-19 (a few samples of this study predate the infection). Cell type and time point are not known. Source material: PBMCs or a T cell subset sorted from them (not recorded which). This rearrangement joins TRBV12-3 or TRBV12-4 to TRBJ2-3; 7 nucleotides align to TRBD1. CDR3 sequence (DNA): TGTGCCAGCAGTTTATCGACAGGGAACGCAAGGACAGATACGCAGTATTTT. The encoded protein is CASSLSTGNARTDTQYF.